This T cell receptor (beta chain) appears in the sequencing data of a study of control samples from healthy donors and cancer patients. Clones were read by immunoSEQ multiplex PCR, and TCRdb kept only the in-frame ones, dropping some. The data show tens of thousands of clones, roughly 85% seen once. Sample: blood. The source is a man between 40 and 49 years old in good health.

CDR3 nucleotides: TGTGCCAGTAGTATACTAGCGGGGGGGCCCACAGATACGCAGTATTTT. This gives the protein CASSILAGGPTDTQYF. This rearrangement joins TRBV19 to TRBJ2-3, with TRBD2 identical over 12 bases. This CDR3 has 16 residues. With V trimmed by 2 bases and J by 2 bases, 2 bases remained unmatched. Germline values: CDR1 LNHDA, CDR2 SQIVND (reference sequence).